A selection of T cell receptor beta chains follows, all from one sample in a study of cytomegalovirus exposure and HLA in healthy donors. The repertoire was sequenced with immunoSEQ multiplex PCR; TCRdb's copy has only in-frame clones and lacks some. The sample lists 140,000 to 150,000 clones, roughly 80% occurring once. Sequenced sample: PBMCs. The receptors derive from a man in his forties or fifties in good health and CMV-seropositive. Each CDR3 is given with its conserved first and last residue. D genes are given only for firm matches. Only part of the rows carry a size: once, few, many, or a class if the clone is expanded.

J gene	V gene	D gene	clone size	CDR3 protein	CDR3 DNA
TRBJ2-1	TRBV2	TRBD2	medium-sized	CATYSGSDNEQFF	TGTGCCACCTATAGCGGGAGCGACAATGAGCAGTTCTTC
TRBJ2-1	TRBV23-1	NA	NA	CASSPGGSYNEQFF	TGCGCCAGCAGTCCTGGAGGGTCCTACAATGAGCAGTTCTTC
TRBJ2-7	TRBV29-1	NA	few	CSVGSERDNHEQYF	TGCAGCGTGGGGAGCGAGCGGGACAACCACGAGCAGTACTTC
TRBJ2-2	TRBV4-1	NA	NA	CASRVLASTLGGELFF	TGCGCCAGCAGAGTCTTAGCGTCCACTTTAGGGGGGGAGCTGTTTTTT
TRBJ1-4	TRBV4-1	NA	NA	CASSQGQVPNEKLFF	TGCGCCAGCAGCCAAGGACAGGTACCAAATGAAAAACTGTTTTTT
TRBJ1-5	TRBV10-3	NA	NA	CAISFESNQPQHF	TGTGCCATCAGCTTTGAGAGCAATCAGCCCCAGCATTTT
TRBJ2-2	TRBV7-3	TRBD2	NA	CASSQGTSPTGELFF	TGTGCCAGCAGCCAGGGGACTAGCCCCACCGGGGAGCTGTTTTTT
TRBJ2-1	TRBV25-1	NA	NA	CASSDPGRSAYNEQFF	TGCGCCAGCAGTGATCCGGGGAGGTCAGCCTACAATGAGCAGTTCTTC
TRBJ1-4	TRBV21-1	NA	NA	CASSNKVKGAPAEKLFF	TGTGCCAGCAGTAACAAGGTAAAGGGGGCGCCGGCTGAAAAACTGTTTTTT
TRBJ2-1	TRBV5-1	TRBD1	NA	CASSLAFTGAYNEQFF	TGCGCCAGCAGCTTGGCCTTTACAGGGGCCTACAATGAGCAGTTCTTC
TRBJ1-4	TRBV19	NA	NA	CASNVMGGKDEKLFF	TGTGCCAGTAACGTTATGGGGGGGAAGGATGAAAAACTGTTTTTT
TRBJ2-3	TRBV5-1	TRBD2	few	CASKTSATDTQYF	TGCGCCAGCAAGACTAGCGCTACAGATACGCAGTATTTT
TRBJ2-3	TRBV5-4	NA	NA	CASSSLTSGWDTQYF	TGTGCCAGCAGCTCCTTGACTAGTGGGTGGGATACGCAGTATTTT
TRBJ1-2	TRBV2	NA	NA	CASSGQNYGYTF	TGTGCCAGCAGTGGCCAGAACTATGGCTACACCTTC
TRBJ2-7	TRBV27	NA	few	CASSLQPSSYEQYF	TGTGCCAGCAGTTTACAACCTAGCTCCTACGAGCAGTACTTC
TRBJ2-7	TRBV4-3	NA	NA	CASSQEAPGAYEQYF	TGCGCCAGCAGCCAAGAGGCGCCGGGGGCCTACGAGCAGTACTTC
TRBJ2-1	TRBV27	TRBD2	NA	CASSLWLAGGEEGNEQFF	TGTGCCAGCAGTTTATGGCTAGCGGGAGGCGAGGAGGGTAATGAGCAGTTCTTC
TRBJ1-1	TRBV25-1	TRBD1	NA	CASSEWTGGNTEAFF	TGTGCCAGCAGTGAATGGACAGGGGGGAACACTGAAGCTTTCTTT
TRBJ1-1	TRBV29-1	NA	NA	CSVSQGPSTEAFF	TGCAGCGTATCACAGGGTCCTAGCACTGAAGCTTTCTTT
TRBJ1-4	TRBV27	NA	NA	CASSPTPGDYQFF	TGTGCCAGCAGTCCGACCCCCGGGGACTATCAGTTTTTT
TRBJ1-6	TRBV9	NA	few	CASSATGNSPLHF	TGTGCCAGCAGCGCAACAGGGAATTCACCCCTCCACTTT
TRBJ2-7	TRBV28	NA	NA	CASSAPVPGGRPYF	TGTGCCAGCAGTGCCCCCGTTCCTGGGGGCAGGCCCTACTTC
TRBJ2-2	TRBV7-9	TRBD2	NA	CASRMDGSVAGGWTGELFF	TGTGCCAGCAGGATGGACGGTTCCGTAGCGGGAGGTTGGACCGGGGAGCTGTTTTTT
TRBJ1-1	TRBV5-1	NA	few	CASSLGHLNTEAFF	TGCGCCAGCAGCTTAGGACATCTGAACACTGAAGCTTTCTTT
TRBJ2-5	TRBV4-1	TRBD2	NA	CASSPRRGLAEETQYF	TGCGCCAGCAGCCCCCGCAGAGGACTAGCGGAAGAGACCCAGTACTTC
TRBJ2-7	TRBV6-5	TRBD1	once	CASSSRPQGARYEQYF	TGTGCCAGCAGTTCACGCCCACAGGGGGCAAGGTACGAGCAGTACTTC
TRBJ1-2	TRBV6-1	NA	NA	CASSENGGYTF	TGTGCCAGCAGTGAAAACGGTGGCTACACCTTC
TRBJ1-1	TRBV7-6	NA	NA	CASSIGGGSTEAFF	TGTGCCAGCAGCATCGGGGGGGGGAGCACTGAAGCTTTCTTT
TRBJ2-5	TRBV6-1	NA	few	CASSYRGIQYF	TGTGCCAGCAGTTACCGGGGGATCCAGTACTTC
TRBJ1-6	TRBV5-1	TRBD1	NA	CASSMTGGDSPLHF	TGCGCCAGCAGCATGACAGGGGGTGATTCACCCCTCCACTTT
TRBJ2-3	TRBV28	TRBD2	NA	CASSRTSGRVDTQYF	TGTGCCAGCAGTAGGACTAGCGGTCGGGTGGATACGCAGTATTTT
TRBJ2-5	TRBV2	NA	few	CASSVTPPQETQYF	TGTGCCAGCAGTGTTACTCCTCCCCAAGAGACCCAGTACTTC
TRBJ2-1	TRBV25-1	TRBD2	once	CASSDRLAETYNEQFF	TGTGCCAGCAGTGATCGACTAGCAGAAACCTACAATGAGCAGTTCTTC
TRBJ1-3	TRBV29-1	NA	NA	CSVSTSSGNTIYF	TGCAGCGTATCAACCAGCTCTGGAAACACCATATATTTT
TRBJ1-2	TRBV2	NA	few	CASSEGVGQGHF	TGTGCCAGCAGTGAAGGCGTTGGGCAGGGACACTTC
TRBJ1-4	TRBV19	TRBD1	few	CASSIRLMGTVTNEKLFF	TGTGCCAGTAGTATAAGGTTGATGGGGACAGTAACTAATGAAAAACTGTTTTTT
TRBJ2-7	TRBV18	NA	once	CASSKEETYEQYF	TGTGCCAGCTCAAAAGAGGAGACCTACGAGCAGTACTTC
TRBJ2-7	TRBV11-3	TRBD1	NA	CASSGQGGYEQYF	TGTGCCAGCAGCGGACAGGGGGGGTACGAGCAGTACTTC